A single T cell receptor (beta chain) is shown here with its context. Its antigen is not known. This sample was included in a study of OX40 agonist ivuxolimab in advanced cancers. The wider study: Ivuxolimab, which is an agonistic anti-OX40 (CD134) antibody, was administered to the patients. Allowance was made for prior anti-PD-1, anti-PD-L1 or anti-CTLA-4 therapy, and 35% to 40% had some. Study outcomes and limitations: CD4+ and CD8+ blood T cells expanded clonally by week 6 at 0.1 to 3.0 mg/kg.

The data were produced by immunoSEQ multiplex PCR, yet TCRdb's version contains in-frame clones alone and is incomplete. In the table there are 50,000 to 85,000 clones, less than 85% of which are singletons. The CDR3 covers 15 residues. V was clipped by 0 bases and J by 7 bases; unmatched bases: 6. Germline V gene lookup returns CDR1 GTSNPN and CDR2 SVGIG (reference sequence). The rearrangement joins TRBV30 to TRBJ1-6; 7 nucleotides agree with TRBD1. This receptor was taken from an adult with an advanced solid tumor such as melanoma, head and neck, liver or kidney cancer. The source material was CD4+ or CD8+ T cells sorted from blood, sampled in a trial of the OX40 agonist ivuxolimab. CDR3 bases: TGTGCCTGGAGTGTAAGAGGGACAGAGAATTCACCCCTCCACTTT. It translates to CAWSVRGTENSPLHF.